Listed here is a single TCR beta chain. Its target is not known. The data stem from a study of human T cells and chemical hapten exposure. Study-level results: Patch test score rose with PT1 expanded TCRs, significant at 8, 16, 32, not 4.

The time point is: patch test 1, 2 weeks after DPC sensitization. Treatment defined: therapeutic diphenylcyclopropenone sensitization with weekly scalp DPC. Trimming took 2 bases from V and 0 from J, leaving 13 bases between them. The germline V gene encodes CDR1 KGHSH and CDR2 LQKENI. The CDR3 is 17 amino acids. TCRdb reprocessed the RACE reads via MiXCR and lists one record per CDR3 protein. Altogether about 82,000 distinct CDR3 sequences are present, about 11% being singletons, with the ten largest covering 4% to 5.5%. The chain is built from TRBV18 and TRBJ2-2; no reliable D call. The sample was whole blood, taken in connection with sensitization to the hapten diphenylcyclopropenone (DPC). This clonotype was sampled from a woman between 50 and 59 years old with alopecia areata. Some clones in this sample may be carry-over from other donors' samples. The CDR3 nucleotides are TGTGCCAGCTCACCAGTGATACAGTTGGCGAACACCGGGGAGCTGTTTTTT. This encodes CASSPVIQLANTGELFF.